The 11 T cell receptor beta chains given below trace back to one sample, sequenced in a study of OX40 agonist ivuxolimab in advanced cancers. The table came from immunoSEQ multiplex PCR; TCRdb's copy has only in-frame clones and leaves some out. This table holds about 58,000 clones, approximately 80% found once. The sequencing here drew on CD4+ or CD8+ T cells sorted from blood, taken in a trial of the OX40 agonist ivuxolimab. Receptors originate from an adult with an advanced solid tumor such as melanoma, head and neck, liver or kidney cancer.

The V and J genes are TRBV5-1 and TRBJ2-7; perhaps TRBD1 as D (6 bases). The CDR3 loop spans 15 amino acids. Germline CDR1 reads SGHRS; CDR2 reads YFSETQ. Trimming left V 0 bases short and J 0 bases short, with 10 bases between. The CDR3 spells CASSLASQGSYEQYF. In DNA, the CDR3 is TGCGCCAGCAGCTTGGCCTCACAGGGCTCCTACGAGCAGTACTTC. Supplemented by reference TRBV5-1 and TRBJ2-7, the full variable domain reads KAGVTQTPRYLIKTRGQQVTLSCSPISGHRSVSWYQQTPGQGLQFLFEYFSETQRNKGNFPGRFSGRQFSNSRSEMNVSTLELGDSALYLCASSLASQGSYEQYFGPGTRLTVT.

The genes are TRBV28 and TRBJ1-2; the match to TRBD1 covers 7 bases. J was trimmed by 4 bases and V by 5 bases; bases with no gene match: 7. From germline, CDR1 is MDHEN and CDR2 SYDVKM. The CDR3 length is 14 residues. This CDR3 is CASSQYQGVYGYTF. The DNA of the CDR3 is TGTGCCAGCAGTCAGTATCAGGGGGTCTATGGCTACACCTTC.

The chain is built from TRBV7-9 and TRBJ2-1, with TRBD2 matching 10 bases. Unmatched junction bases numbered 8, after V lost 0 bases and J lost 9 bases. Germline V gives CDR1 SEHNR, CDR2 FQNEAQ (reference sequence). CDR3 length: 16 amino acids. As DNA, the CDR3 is TGTGCCAGCAGCTTAGCGGAAGTAGCGGGGGGATTTGAGCAGTTCTTC. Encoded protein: CASSLAEVAGGFEQFF.

CDR3 DNA sequence: TGTGCCACCAGCAGAGATATCCCGGGACAGGGCGGTACTGAAGCTTTCTTT. Translating gives CATSRDIPGQGGTEAFF. The chain carries TRBV15 and TRBJ1-1, with TRBD1 matching over 9 bases. The germline V gene has CDR1 LNHNV and CDR2 YYDKDF (reference sequence). V shed 0 bases, J shed 5 bases, and the junction held 10 bases outside the gene matches. The CDR3 contains 17 residues.

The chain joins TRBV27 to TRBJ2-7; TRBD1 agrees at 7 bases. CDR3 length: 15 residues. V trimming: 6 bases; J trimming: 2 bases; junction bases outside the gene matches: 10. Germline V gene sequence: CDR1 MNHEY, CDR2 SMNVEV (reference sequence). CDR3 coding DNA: TGTGCCAGCAGCATGACAGGGTTATTCGCCTACGAGCAGTACTTC. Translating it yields CASSMTGLFAYEQYF.

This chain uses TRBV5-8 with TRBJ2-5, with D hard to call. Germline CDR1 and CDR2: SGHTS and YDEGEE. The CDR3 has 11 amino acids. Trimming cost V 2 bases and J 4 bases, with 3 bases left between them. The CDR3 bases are TGTGCCAGCAGCTTCCCAGAGACCCAGTACTTC. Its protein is CASSFPETQYF.

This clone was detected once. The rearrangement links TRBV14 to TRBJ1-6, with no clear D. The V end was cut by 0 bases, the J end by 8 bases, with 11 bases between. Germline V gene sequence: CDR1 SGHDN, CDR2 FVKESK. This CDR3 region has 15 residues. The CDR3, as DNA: TGTGCCAGCAGCCAAGAAATTCGGAGAGATTCACCCCTCCACTTT. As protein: CASSQEIRRDSPLHF. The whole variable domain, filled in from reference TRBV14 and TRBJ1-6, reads EAGVTQFPSHSVIEKGQTVTLRCDPISGHDNLYWYRRVMGKEIKFLLHFVKESKQDESGMPNNRFLAERTGGTYSTLKVQPAELEDSGVYFCASSQEIRRDSPLHFGNGTRLTVT.

The CDR3 loop reads CASRGTGGLQETQYF. The CDR3 DNA reads TGTGCCAGCAGGGGGACAGGGGGCCTCCAAGAGACCCAGTACTTC. The rearrangement uses TRBV6-1 and TRBJ2-5; 12 positions match TRBD1. Germline lookup yields CDR1 MNHNS and CDR2 SASEGT. The CDR3 covers 15 residues. V was clipped by 6 bases and J by 1 base; unmatched bases: 3.

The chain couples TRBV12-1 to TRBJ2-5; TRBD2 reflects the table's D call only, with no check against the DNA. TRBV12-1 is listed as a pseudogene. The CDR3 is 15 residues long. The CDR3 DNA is TGTGCCAGCAGCCCAAGCGGGGGGGCCAGGGAGACCCAGTACTTC. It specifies CASSPSGGARETQYF.

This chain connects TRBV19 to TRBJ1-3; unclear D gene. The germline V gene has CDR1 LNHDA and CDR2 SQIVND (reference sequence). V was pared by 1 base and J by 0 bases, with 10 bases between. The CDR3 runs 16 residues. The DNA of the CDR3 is TGTGCCAGTAGTATAGGAGCAGTCGGCTCTGGAAACACCATATATTTT. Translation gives CASSIGAVGSGNTIYF. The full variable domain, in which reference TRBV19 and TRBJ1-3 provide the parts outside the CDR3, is DGGITQSPKYLFRKEGQNVTLSCEQNLNHDAMYWYRQDPGQGLRLIYYSQIVNDFQKGDIAEGYSVSREKKESFPLTVTSAQKNPTAFYLCASSIGAVGSGNTIYFGEGSWLTVV.

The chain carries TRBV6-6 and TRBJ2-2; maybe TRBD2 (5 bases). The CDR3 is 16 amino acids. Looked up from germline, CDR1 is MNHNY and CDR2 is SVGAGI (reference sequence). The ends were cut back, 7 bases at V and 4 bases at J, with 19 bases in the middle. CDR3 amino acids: CASTPQLVGSTGELFF. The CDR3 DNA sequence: TGTGCCAGCACCCCCCAGCTAGTTGGGAGCACCGGGGAGCTGTTTTTT.